This T cell receptor (beta chain) came from a study of technical replicates of blood from a handful of donors. The CDR3 totals 15 residues. V lost 3 bases and J lost 3, with 15 bases in between. Germline CDR1 MNHEY, CDR2 SMNVEV (reference sequence). Clones were read by immunoSEQ multiplex PCR, and TCRdb kept only the in-frame ones, dropping some. Here the sample spans about 85,000 clones, about 94% being singletons. This rearrangement joins TRBV27 to TRBJ2-7; TRBD2 might be the D (6 bases). The sequenced sample consisted of T cells isolated from PBMCs. The clonotype comes from a human donor in good health. The DNA for the CDR3 is TGTGCCAGCAGTTTTCCGGGGGTCCGGGTCTACGAGCAGTACTTC. It yields the protein CASSFPGVRVYEQYF.